This is a list of T cell receptor beta chains from one sample in a study of response to subunit inactivated influenza vaccine. TCRdb independently ran MiXCR on the RT-PCR reads; one entry per CDR3 protein. Of 550,000 to 650,000 distinct CDR3 sequences in the sample, roughly 12% are singletons; the top ten hold about 10%. Specimen: PBMCs from blood, collected on the day of vaccination. These receptors came from a man in his forties or fifties who received an inactivated influenza vaccine. CDR3s include the opening cysteine and the closing phenylalanine or tryptophan. A D gene is named only where the DNA matches it firmly. For some rows the clone size is stated as once, few or many, or as a class when expanded; others skip it.

CDR3 | DNA | D | J | size | length | V
CASSVDGSNEQFF | TGTGCCAGCAGCGTAGATGGTAGCAATGAGCAGTTCTTC | NA | TRBJ2-1 | many | 13 | TRBV9
CASSGVSDTQYF | TGTGCCAGCAGTGGGGTCTCAGATACGCAGTATTTT | NA | TRBJ2-3 | few | 12 | TRBV2
CASLRDLTYEQYF | TGTGCCAGCCTTCGGGACTTAACCTACGAGCAGTACTTC | NA | TRBJ2-7 | NA | 13 | TRBV28
CASSLLAGSNQPQHF | TGTGCCAGCAGTTTATTAGCGGGGAGCAATCAGCCCCAGCATTTT | NA | TRBJ1-5 | NA | 15 | TRBV28
CASSDTEHTDTQYF | TGTGCCAGCAGCGACACAGAGCACACAGATACGCAGTATTTT | NA | TRBJ2-3 | NA | 14 | TRBV6-1
CASSSELGNYGYTF | TGCGCCAGCAGTTCTGAACTCGGAAACTATGGCTACACCTTC | NA | TRBJ1-2 | NA | 14 | TRBV5-1
CASSPGTGWFYEQYF | TGTGCCAGCAGTCCCGGGACAGGGTGGTTCTACGAGCAGTACTTC | TRBD1 | TRBJ2-7 | NA | 15 | TRBV28
CASSTDSPYEQYF | TGTGCCAGCAGCACGGACAGTCCATACGAGCAGTACTTC | NA | TRBJ2-7 | few | 13 | TRBV5-5
CASKSMGLADTQYF | TGTGCCAGCAAAAGCATGGGACTAGCAGATACGCAGTATTTT | TRBD2 | TRBJ2-3 | many | 14 | TRBV6-1
CASRRLASYNEQFF | TGTGCCAGCAGGAGACTAGCTTCCTACAATGAGCAGTTCTTC | TRBD2 | TRBJ2-1 | NA | 14 | TRBV2
CASSRFGGRYNEQFF | TGTGCCAGCAGTCGTTTCGGGGGGCGTTACAATGAGCAGTTCTTC | NA | TRBJ2-1 | NA | 15 | TRBV27
CASSLSYLSPPNEQFF | TGTGCCAGCAGTTTATCCTACCTCTCCCCCCCCAATGAGCAGTTCTTC | NA | TRBJ2-1 | many | 16 | TRBV28
CASYGQSSTDTQYF | TGTGCCAGCTATGGACAGTCTAGCACAGATACGCAGTATTTT | NA | TRBJ2-3 | few | 14 | TRBV6-1
CASSQGAGGIYNEQFF | TGTGCCAGCTCTCAGGGAGCGGGGGGAATCTACAATGAGCAGTTCTTC | TRBD2 | TRBJ2-1 | NA | 16 | TRBV18
CASSLDGAEAFF | TGTGCCAGCAGCTTGGATGGCGCTGAAGCTTTCTTT | NA | TRBJ1-1 | few | 12 | TRBV5-6
CSASFGGYSYNEQFF | TGCAGTGCTAGTTTCGGGGGTTACTCCTACAATGAGCAGTTCTTC | NA | TRBJ2-1 | NA | 15 | TRBV20-1
CASSWGTDTSGNQPQHF | TGTGCCAGCAGCTGGGGAACCGACACTAGTGGCAATCAGCCCCAGCATTTT | NA | TRBJ1-5 | many | 17 | TRBV7-9
CATSDSKSRSSYNEQFF | TGTGCCACCAGTGATTCTAAGAGCCGAAGCTCCTACAATGAGCAGTTCTTC | NA | TRBJ2-1 | NA | 17 | TRBV24-1
CASSSQGAGELFF | TGTGCCAGCAGTTCTCAGGGGGCCGGGGAGCTGTTTTTT | TRBD1 | TRBJ2-2 | many | 13 | TRBV7-9
CASSGTGNEQFF | TGTGCCAGCAGTGGGACAGGCAATGAGCAGTTCTTC | TRBD1 | TRBJ2-1 | many | 12 | TRBV7-9
CATSDYKGRTGELFF | TGTGCCACCAGTGATTATAAGGGTCGGACCGGGGAGCTGTTTTTT | NA | TRBJ2-2 | few | 15 | TRBV24-1